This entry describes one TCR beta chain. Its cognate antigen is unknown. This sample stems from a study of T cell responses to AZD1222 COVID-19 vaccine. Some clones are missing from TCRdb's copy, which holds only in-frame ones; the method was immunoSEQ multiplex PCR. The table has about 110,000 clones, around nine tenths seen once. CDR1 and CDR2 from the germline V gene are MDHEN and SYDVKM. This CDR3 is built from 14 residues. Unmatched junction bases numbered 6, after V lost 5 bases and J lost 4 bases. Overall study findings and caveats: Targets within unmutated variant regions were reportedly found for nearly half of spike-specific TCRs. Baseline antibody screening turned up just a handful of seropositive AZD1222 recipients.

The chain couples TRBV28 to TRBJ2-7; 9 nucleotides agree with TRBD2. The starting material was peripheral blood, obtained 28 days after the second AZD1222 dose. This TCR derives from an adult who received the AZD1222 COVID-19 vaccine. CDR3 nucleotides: TGTGCCAGCAGTATAGGGACTAGCATTTACGAGCAGTACTTC. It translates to CASSIGTSIYEQYF.